This T cell receptor beta chain is from a study of cytomegalovirus exposure and HLA in healthy donors. Findings and caveats of the study: Previous analysis showed most TCR beta V segments were productive about 87% or about 30% of the time.

This donor's record omits CMV serostatus. The germline V gene has CDR1 SGHDT and CDR2 YYEEEE. This CDR3 is 17 amino acids long. The primer mix had 60 Vbeta and 13 Jbeta primers. Clones were read by immunoSEQ multiplex PCR, and TCRdb kept only the in-frame ones, dropping some. This table holds over 130,000 clones, around 79% found once. Note on this clone: As yet, its antigen is unknown.

Sequenced input: PBMCs. The V call is TRBV5-6, the J call TRBJ2-5; 8 bases agree with TRBD1. The DNA end favors TRBJ2-7, so the J call may be wrong. The receptor was derived from a human donor in good health. DNA of the CDR3: TGTGCCAGCAGCTTCTACCTACAGGGGGAAAAATACTACGAGCAGTACTTC. Its translation: CASSFYLQGEKYYEQYF.